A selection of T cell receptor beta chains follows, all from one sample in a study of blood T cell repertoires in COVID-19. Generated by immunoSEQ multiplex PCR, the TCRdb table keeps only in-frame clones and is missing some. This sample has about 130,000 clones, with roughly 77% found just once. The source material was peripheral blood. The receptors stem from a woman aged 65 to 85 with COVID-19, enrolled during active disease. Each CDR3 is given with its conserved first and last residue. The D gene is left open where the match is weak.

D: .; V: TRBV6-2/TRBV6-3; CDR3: CASSYRRGIKANDQPQHF
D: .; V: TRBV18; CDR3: CASSPTGVVYGYTF
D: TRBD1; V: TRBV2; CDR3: CASRRGQGLNSPLHF
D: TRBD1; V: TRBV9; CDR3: CASSARGTPGYGYTF
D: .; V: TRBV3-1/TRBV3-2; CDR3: CASSQGHPFSGNTIYF
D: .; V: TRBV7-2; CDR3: CASTPSRGAGETQYF
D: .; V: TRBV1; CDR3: CTSSQDWAVTYEQYF
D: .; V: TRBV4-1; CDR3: CASSQVRQEPNGELFF
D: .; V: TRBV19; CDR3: CASSMGQGPGEQYF
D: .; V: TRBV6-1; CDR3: CASSERVGGYGEKLFF
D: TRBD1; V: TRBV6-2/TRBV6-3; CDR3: CASSYLGQFLYEQYF
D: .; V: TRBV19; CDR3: CASSPLNRDTGELFF
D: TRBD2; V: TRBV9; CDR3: CASSVSGGASRTGELFF
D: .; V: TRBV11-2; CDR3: CASSWGQNNEQFF
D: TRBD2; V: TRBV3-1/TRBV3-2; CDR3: CASSPRGPSGGAGETQYF
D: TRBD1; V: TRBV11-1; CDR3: CASSPGDRPTYEQYF
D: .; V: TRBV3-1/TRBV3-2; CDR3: CASGRQMNTEAFF
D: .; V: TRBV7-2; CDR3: CASSLIKGGNQPQHF
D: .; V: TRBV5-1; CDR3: CASSAGPGYNEQFF
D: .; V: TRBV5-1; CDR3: CASSPFGEGDTEAFF
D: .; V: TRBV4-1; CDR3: CASSQDRSTGSYEQYF
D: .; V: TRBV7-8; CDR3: CASSHGQNSPLHF
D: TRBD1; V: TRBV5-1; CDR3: CASRPTTGVGETQYF
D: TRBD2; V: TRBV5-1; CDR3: CASSPLSGGRTDTQYF
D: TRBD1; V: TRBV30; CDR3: CAWSGGQGNSPLHF
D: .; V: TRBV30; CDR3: CAWSKTPNTEAFF
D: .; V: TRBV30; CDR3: CAWSREGGYGYTF
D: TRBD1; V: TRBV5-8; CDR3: CASSSGTGGLFGNQPQHF
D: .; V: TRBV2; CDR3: CASRRDVDQPQHF
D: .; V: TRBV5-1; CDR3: CASRMHRQTEAFF
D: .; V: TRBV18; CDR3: CASSPAASTGELFF